A selection of T cell receptor beta chains follows, all from one sample in a study of T-cell reconstitution after alpha-beta-depleted transplantation in children. A single record per CDR3 protein comes from TCRdb applying MiXCR to the PCR reads. The sample lists 350,000 to 400,000 distinct CDR3 sequences; roughly 13% were seen once. This material consisted of PBMCs, taken from the stem cell graft. The receptors stem from a human donor who donated a stem cell graft to a child with Fanconi anemia. Both conserved end residues are part of each CDR3. The D gene is left open where the match is weak. For some rows the clone size is stated as once, few or many, or as a class when expanded; others skip it.

J: TRBJ2-7; size: NA; V: TRBV7-9; D: TRBD1; CDR3: CASTNPTGNSYEQYF; DNA: TGTGCCAGCACCAATCCGACAGGGAACTCCTACGAGCAGTACTTC
J: TRBJ2-5; size: few; V: TRBV5-1; D: TRBD1; CDR3: CASSARTGKETQYF; DNA: TGCGCCAGCAGCGCCCGGACAGGGAAAGAGACCCAGTACTTC
J: TRBJ2-7; size: NA; V: TRBV21-1; D: NA; CDR3: CASSKGGTITYEQYF; DNA: TGTGCCAGCAGCAAAGGGGGGACAATTACCTACGAGCAGTACTTC
J: TRBJ1-5; size: few; V: TRBV9; D: NA; CDR3: CASSRTATSNQPQHF; DNA: TGTGCCAGCAGCCGGACAGCGACTAGCAATCAGCCCCAGCATTTT
J: TRBJ1-1; size: NA; V: TRBV20-1; D: NA; CDR3: CSAGKGVNTEAFF; DNA: TGCAGTGCAGGGAAGGGGGTGAACACTGAAGCTTTCTTT
J: TRBJ1-1; size: few; V: TRBV3-1; D: NA; CDR3: CASSQVRGARATNTEAFF; DNA: TGTGCCAGCAGCCAAGTGCGGGGGGCTCGCGCGACGAACACTGAAGCTTTCTTT
J: TRBJ2-3; size: many; V: TRBV7-6; D: TRBD2; CDR3: CASSLNAGGPQTQYF; DNA: TGTGCCAGCAGCTTAAACGCGGGGGGCCCGCAGACGCAGTATTTT
J: TRBJ2-5; size: many; V: TRBV10-3; D: TRBD1; CDR3: CAISGGTGGETQYF; DNA: TGTGCCATCAGTGGGGGGACAGGGGGAGAGACCCAGTACTTC
J: TRBJ1-2; size: NA; V: TRBV29-1; D: TRBD1; CDR3: CSVEDWAGGTTNYGYTF; DNA: TGCAGCGTTGAAGACTGGGCAGGGGGAACCACTAACTATGGCTACACCTTC
J: TRBJ2-5; size: few; V: TRBV7-2; D: NA; CDR3: CASSPRGGDRIETQYF; DNA: TGTGCCAGCAGCCCGCGTGGAGGGGACCGCATCGAGACCCAGTACTTC
J: TRBJ2-7; size: NA; V: TRBV3-1; D: NA; CDR3: CASSQGMWQAMDLQYF; DNA: TGTGCCAGCAGCCAAGGTATGTGGCAGGCGATGGACTTGCAGTACTTC
J: TRBJ2-1; size: NA; V: TRBV4-2; D: TRBD2; CDR3: CASSQDPSGGVVVAQFF; DNA: TGTGCCAGCAGCCAAGATCCGAGCGGGGGGGTAGTGGTGGCGCAGTTCTTC
J: TRBJ1-5; size: NA; V: TRBV6-2/TRBV6-3; D: TRBD1; CDR3: CASSYLRTGEANQPQHF; DNA: TGTGCCAGCAGTTACCTACGGACAGGGGAGGCCAATCAGCCCCAGCATTTT
J: TRBJ1-5; size: NA; V: TRBV4-1; D: NA; CDR3: CASSVYLASNQPQHF; DNA: TGCGCCAGCAGCGTTTACCTCGCGAGCAATCAGCCCCAGCATTTT
J: TRBJ2-5; size: NA; V: TRBV7-2; D: TRBD1; CDR3: CGSSLVGTGRGETQYF; DNA: TGTGGCAGCAGCTTAGTGGGGACAGGGCGTGGAGAGACCCAGTACTTC
J: TRBJ1-5; size: few; V: TRBV7-9; D: NA; CDR3: CASSLGGRGQPQHF; DNA: TGTGCCAGCAGCTTGGGGGGCAGGGGTCAGCCCCAGCATTTT
J: TRBJ2-5; size: NA; V: TRBV18; D: NA; CDR3: CASSPASVETQYF; DNA: TGTGCCAGCTCACCAGCTAGCGTGGAGACCCAGTACTTC
J: TRBJ2-1; size: NA; V: TRBV29-1; D: TRBD1; CDR3: CSGERDREQFF; DNA: TGCAGCGGGGAGAGGGACAGGGAGCAGTTCTTC
J: TRBJ2-6; size: NA; V: TRBV6-2/TRBV6-3; D: NA; CDR3: CASSWTRTGANVLTF; DNA: TGTGCCAGCAGTTGGACCCGGACAGGGGCCAACGTCCTGACTTTC
J: TRBJ2-6; size: NA; V: TRBV27; D: NA; CDR3: CASSLDGTGEAGANVLTF; DNA: TGTGCCAGCAGTTTGGACGGAACTGGCGAAGCTGGGGCCAACGTCCTGACTTTC
J: TRBJ2-5; size: few; V: TRBV5-1; D: NA; CDR3: CASSWRGEQETQYF; DNA: TGCGCCAGCAGCTGGAGGGGGGAACAAGAGACCCAGTACTTC
J: TRBJ1-1; size: NA; V: TRBV5-1; D: TRBD1; CDR3: CASSFRSGPGTDETF; DNA: TGCGCCAGCAGCTTTAGATCAGGCCCCGGGACAGATGAAACCTTT
J: TRBJ2-5; size: many; V: TRBV15; D: NA; CDR3: CATSRGGPGGETQYF; DNA: TGTGCCACCAGCAGAGGTGGTCCCGGAGGAGAGACCCAGTACTTC
J: TRBJ1-1; size: NA; V: TRBV29-1; D: NA; CDR3: CSAGRWNEAFF; DNA: TGCAGCGCCGGGAGGTGGAATGAAGCTTTCTTT
J: TRBJ2-1; size: few; V: TRBV29-1; D: TRBD2; CDR3: CSVGILAGEENEQFF; DNA: TGCAGCGTTGGTATACTAGCGGGGGAGGAAAATGAGCAGTTCTTC
J: TRBJ2-7; size: NA; V: TRBV6-5; D: NA; CDR3: CASSYSRSYEQYF; DNA: TGTGCCAGCAGTTACTCCCGATCCTACGAGCAGTACTTC
J: TRBJ1-1; size: many; V: TRBV4-3; D: NA; CDR3: CASSQDLYVGTEAFF; DNA: TGCGCCAGCAGCCAGGATCTATACGTCGGGACTGAAGCTTTCTTT
J: TRBJ1-4; size: NA; V: TRBV14; D: NA; CDR3: CASSQGRDATNEKLFF; DNA: TGTGCCAGCAGCCAAGGGAGGGACGCAACTAATGAAAAACTGTTTTTT
J: TRBJ2-1; size: many; V: TRBV12-3/TRBV12-4; D: NA; CDR3: CASSLQGLGGNEQFF; DNA: TGTGCCAGCAGTTTACAAGGGTTAGGGGGCAATGAGCAGTTCTTC
J: TRBJ2-1; size: many; V: TRBV7-2; D: TRBD2; CDR3: CASSISGGGYSSYNEQFF; DNA: TGTGCCAGCAGCATTAGCGGGGGGGGGTACAGCTCCTACAATGAGCAGTTCTTC
J: TRBJ1-5; size: few; V: TRBV6-2/TRBV6-3; D: TRBD1; CDR3: CASSKVPNTGGLRDQPQHF; DNA: TGTGCCAGCAGCAAAGTCCCAAACACAGGGGGCCTCAGGGATCAGCCCCAGCATTTT
J: TRBJ1-1; size: NA; V: TRBV4-2; D: NA; CDR3: CASSQVLQVTEAFF; DNA: TGTGCCAGCAGCCAAGTTTTACAGGTGACTGAAGCTTTCTTT
J: TRBJ2-3; size: NA; V: TRBV7-3; D: TRBD2; CDR3: CASSLQRLAGGGTDTQYF; DNA: TGTGCCAGCAGTCTCCAAAGGCTAGCGGGGGGGGGCACAGATACGCAGTATTTT
J: TRBJ2-3; size: NA; V: TRBV20-1; D: NA; CDR3: CSARDAGRHIGTQYF; DNA: TGCAGTGCTAGAGATGCGGGGAGACATATTGGTACGCAGTATTTT
J: TRBJ1-6; size: many; V: TRBV5-1; D: NA; CDR3: CASSGGQNSPLHF; DNA: TGCGCCAGCAGCGGGGGGCAGAATTCACCCCTCCACTTT
J: TRBJ2-6; size: few; V: TRBV5-1; D: NA; CDR3: CASSPFNGASSGANVLTF; DNA: TGCGCCAGCAGCCCATTCAACGGAGCCTCATCTGGGGCCAACGTCCTGACTTTC
J: TRBJ1-1; size: NA; V: TRBV6-5; D: TRBD1; CDR3: CASSYVQGGTEAFF; DNA: TGTGCCAGCAGTTATGTCCAGGGGGGAACTGAAGCTTTCTTT
J: TRBJ1-3; size: NA; V: TRBV5-5; D: NA; CDR3: CASSLGGWDTIYF; DNA: TGTGCCAGCAGCTTGGGTGGCTGGGACACCATATATTTT
J: TRBJ1-1; size: many; V: TRBV5-1; D: TRBD1; CDR3: CATSPGQGPMNTEAFF; DNA: TGCGCCACATCACCGGGACAGGGGCCCATGAACACTGAAGCTTTCTTT
J: TRBJ2-7; size: few; V: TRBV9; D: NA; CDR3: CASSVVGGSDEQYF; DNA: TGTGCCAGCAGCGTAGTAGGAGGGTCTGACGAGCAGTACTTC
J: TRBJ1-2; size: NA; V: TRBV12-3/TRBV12-4; D: NA; CDR3: CASRDPGNPYTF; DNA: TGTGCCAGCAGAGACCCAGGGAACCCCTACACCTTC
J: TRBJ1-4; size: NA; V: TRBV10-3; D: NA; CDR3: CAISPGVNEKLFF; DNA: TGTGCCATCAGCCCAGGGGTTAATGAAAAACTGTTTTTT